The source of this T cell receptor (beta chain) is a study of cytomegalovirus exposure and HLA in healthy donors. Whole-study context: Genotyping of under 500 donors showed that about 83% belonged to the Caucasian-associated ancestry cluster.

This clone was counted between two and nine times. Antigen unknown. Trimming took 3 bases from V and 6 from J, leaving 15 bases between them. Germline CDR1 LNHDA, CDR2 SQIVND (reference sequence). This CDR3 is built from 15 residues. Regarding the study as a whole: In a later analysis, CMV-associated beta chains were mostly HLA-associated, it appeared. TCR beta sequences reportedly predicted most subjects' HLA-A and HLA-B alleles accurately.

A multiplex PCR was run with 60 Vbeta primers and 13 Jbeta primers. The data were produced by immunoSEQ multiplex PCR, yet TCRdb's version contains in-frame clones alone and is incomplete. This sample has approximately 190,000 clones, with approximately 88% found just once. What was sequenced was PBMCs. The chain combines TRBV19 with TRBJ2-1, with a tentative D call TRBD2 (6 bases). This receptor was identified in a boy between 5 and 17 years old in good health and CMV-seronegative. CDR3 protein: CASSISLATGNEQFF. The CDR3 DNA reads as TGTGCCAGTAGTATTTCACTAGCTACGGGCAATGAGCAGTTCTTC.